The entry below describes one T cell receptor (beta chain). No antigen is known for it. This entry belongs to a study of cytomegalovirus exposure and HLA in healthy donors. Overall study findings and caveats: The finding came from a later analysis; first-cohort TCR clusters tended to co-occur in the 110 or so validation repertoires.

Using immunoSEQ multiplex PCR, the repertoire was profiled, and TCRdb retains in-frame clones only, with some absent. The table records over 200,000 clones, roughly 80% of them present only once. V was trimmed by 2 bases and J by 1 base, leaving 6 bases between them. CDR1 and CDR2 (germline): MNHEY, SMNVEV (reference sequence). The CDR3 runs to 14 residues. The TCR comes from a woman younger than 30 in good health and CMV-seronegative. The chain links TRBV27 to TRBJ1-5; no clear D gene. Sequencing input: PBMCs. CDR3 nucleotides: TGTGCCAGCAGTTTACGGCTAAGCAATCAGCCCCAGCATTTT. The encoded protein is CASSLRLSNQPQHF.